This TCR beta chain is drawn from a study of blood T cell repertoires in COVID-19. Background on the study: There were acute and convalescent COVID-19 samples, and they came from the United States, Italy and Spain.

In the authors' workflow: Cell counts per sample came from amplifying reference gene primers. The method was immunoSEQ multiplex PCR; TCRdb's version includes in-frame clones alone and lacks a portion of them. The V and J calls and clone size come from that table; D and trimming were worked out from the DNA. The table lists roughly 290,000 clones, approximately 89% of them singletons. The clonotype originates from a woman in her fifties or sixties with acute or convalescent COVID-19. Specimen: peripheral blood.

This CDR3 reads CASNLEGANSPLHF. CDR3 DNA: TGTGCCAGCAACCTAGAGGGTGCGAATTCACCCCTCCACTTT. This chain uses TRBV7-9 with TRBJ1-6; no clear D. Per the germline V gene, CDR1 is SEHNR and CDR2 is FQNEAQ (reference sequence). The CDR3 extends over 14 amino acids. V dropped 7 bases and J dropped 7 bases, with 14 bases sitting between them.